The present T cell receptor (beta chain) was sequenced within a study of human thymus T cells. The V gene lost 4 bases and the J gene lost 2 bases, with 10 bases spanning the gap. Looked up from germline, CDR1 is SGHRS and CDR2 is YFSETQ. The CDR3 length is 14 residues. Whole-study results and caveats: Seemingly biased V and J gene usage marked thymic and blood repertoires. Related studies noted strongly shared thymic repertoires across unrelated people.

Points on this clone: What it binds is unknown.

Produced via immunoSEQ multiplex PCR; TCRdb's table is partial and in-frame only. Counted here are approximately 71,000 clones, approximately 95% occurring once; the ten biggest clones make up 0.03% to 0.035%. Thymus tissue for the work was resected from patients undergoing corrective heart surgery. The donor group consisted of healthy Finnish infants who were having corrective surgery for congenital heart defects. Sequencing was done on a sample of thymus tissue. This chain joins TRBV5-1 and TRBJ2-1; D gene uncertain. This sequence originates from a girl less than two years old with a congenital heart defect but otherwise immunologically healthy. This CDR3 is CASSDLTTYNEQFF. CDR3 bases: TGCGCCAGCAGCGATCTAACGACCTACAATGAGCAGTTCTTC.